The table lists the clone carrying this T cell receptor beta chain with a few counts. Its specificity is unknown. The TCRbeta library was prepared with unique molecular identifiers. Via MiXCR, TCRdb re-called the PCR reads, giving one row per CDR3 protein. Among a few hundred thousand distinct CDR3 sequences listed, roughly a quarter were seen once. The data were obtained in a study of T-cell reconstitution after alpha-beta-depleted transplantation in children. Broader study findings: Several hundred graft clones that had expanded were reportedly the source of alpha-beta T cells about two months after transplant.

Germline CDR1 is MDHEN and CDR2 is SYDVKM. The CDR3 totals 15 residues. J lost 7 bases, V lost 6 bases, and 9 bases had no gene match. Material: PBMCs, obtained before TCRalphabeta/CD19-depleted stem cell transplant. V gene TRBV28 combines with J gene TRBJ2-1; 10 nucleotides match TRBD2. The receptor was derived from a boy younger than two with Wiskott-Aldrich syndrome, due to receive a stem cell transplant. The CDR3 DNA is TGTGCCAGCAGCGCCCCAGCGGGAGGGGATAATGAGCAGTTCTTC. As protein: CASSAPAGGDNEQFF.